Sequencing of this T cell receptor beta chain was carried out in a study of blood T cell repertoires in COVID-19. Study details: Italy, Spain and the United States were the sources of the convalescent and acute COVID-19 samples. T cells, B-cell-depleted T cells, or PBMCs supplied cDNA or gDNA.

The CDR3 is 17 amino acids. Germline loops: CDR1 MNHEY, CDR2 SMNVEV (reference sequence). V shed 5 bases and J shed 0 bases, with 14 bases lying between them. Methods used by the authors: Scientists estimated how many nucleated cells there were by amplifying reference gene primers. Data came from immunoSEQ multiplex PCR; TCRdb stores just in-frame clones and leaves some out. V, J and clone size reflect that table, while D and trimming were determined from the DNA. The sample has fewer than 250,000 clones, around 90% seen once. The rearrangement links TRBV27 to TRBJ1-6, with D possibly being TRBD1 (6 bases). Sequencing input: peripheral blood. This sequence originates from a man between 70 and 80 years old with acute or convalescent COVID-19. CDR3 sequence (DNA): TGTGCCAGCAGTCCGACGAGGGGGAGCTCCTATAATTCACCCCTCCACTTT. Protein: CASSPTRGSSYNSPLHF.